Below, 21 T cell receptor beta chains from the same sample are listed, as sequenced in a study of T cells after yellow fever vaccination. TCRdb independently ran MiXCR on the 5' RACE reads; one entry per CDR3 protein. The sample shows approximately 600,000 distinct CDR3 sequences, approximately 13% of them seen only once. The input for sequencing was PBMCs, taken on the day of the yellow fever booster vaccination. All receptors come from a man aged 25-45 years who received the YFV17D yellow fever vaccine.

The genes are TRBV2 and TRBJ1-2; D unclear. Trimming took 5 bases from V and 0 from J, leaving 10 bases between them. The V gene's germline CDR1 is SNHLY and CDR2 FYNNEI. CDR3 size: 14 residues. CDR3 sequence reads: CASSPEEANYGYTF. As DNA, the CDR3 is TGTGCCAGCAGTCCTGAGGAGGCTAACTATGGCTACACCTTC.

This chain joins TRBV7-2 and TRBJ2-7; no definite D call. From germline, CDR1 is SGHTA and CDR2 FQGNSA. Trimming took off 7 bases at V and 3 bases at J, with 13 bases between the two ends. This CDR3 is built from 13 residues. CDR3 amino acids: CASTSGPYYEQYF. The CDR3 nucleotides are TGTGCCAGCACCTCCGGGCCTTACTACGAGCAGTACTTC.

CDR3 sequence reads: CASSPKPSGRGDTQYF. In DNA, the CDR3 is TGTGCCAGCAGCCCCAAGCCTAGCGGGAGGGGAGATACGCAGTATTTT. V usage is TRBV7-3 and J usage is TRBJ2-3; 12 nucleotides line up with TRBD2. This CDR3 comprises 16 residues. The J segment lost 5 bases and the V segment lost 5 bases, leaving 8 bases of the junction unmatched. The germline gives CDR1 SGHTA, CDR2 FQGTGA.

This chain connects TRBV7-8 to TRBJ2-7; 7 bases are shared with TRBD1. This CDR3 comprises 17 residues. CDR1 is SGHVS, CDR2 FQNEAQ, per germline. J lost 3 bases, V lost 3 bases, and 14 bases had no gene match. Here the CDR3 DNA reads TGTGCCAGCAGCTTCGGACAGGATGGGACCTACTTCTACGAGCAGTACTTC. Residues: CASSFGQDGTYFYEQYF.

The chain joins TRBV12-5 to TRBJ2-7, with 7 bases fitting TRBD2. The CDR3 extends over 13 amino acids. J lost 9 bases, V lost 5 bases, and 10 bases had no gene match. Per germline, CDR1 LGHNT and CDR2 FRNRAP. CDR3 DNA sequence: TGTGCTAGTGGTCCTATGGGGGGGGAAGTGCAGTACTTC. Translated, it gives CASGPMGGEVQYF. Complete variable domain (other parts from reference TRBV12-5 and TRBJ2-7): DARVTQTPRHKVTEMGQEVTMRCQPILGHNTVFWYRQTMMQGLELLAYFRNRAPLDDSGMPKDRFSAEMPDATLATLKIQPSEPRDSAVYFCASGPMGGEVQYFGPGTRLTVT.

Only a few counts were recorded for this clonotype. V is TRBV5-1 and J is TRBJ2-7, with a possible D match to TRBD2 (6 bases). Germline values: CDR1 SGHRS, CDR2 YFSETQ. V was trimmed by 0 bases and J by 3 bases, leaving 10 bases between them. The CDR3 runs 14 residues. The CDR3 spells CASSLANSGYEQYF. The CDR3 DNA is TGCGCCAGCAGCTTGGCCAATAGCGGCTACGAGCAGTACTTC.

V and J are TRBV12-3 or TRBV12-4 and TRBJ2-2; 8 bases match TRBD2. This CDR3 spans 20 amino acids. Trimming at V came to 2 bases and at J to 2 bases, leaving 16 bases not matched to a gene. CDR3 amino acids: CASSLRRLAGPGRNTGELFF. The CDR3 coding sequence is TGTGCCAGCAGTTTACGTCGGCTAGCGGGCCCCGGACGAAACACCGGGGAGCTGTTTTTT.

The chain employs TRBV24-1 and TRBJ2-5; unclear D gene. CDR3 size: 13 residues. CDR1 is KGHDR, CDR2 SFDVKD, per germline. V gave up 3 bases and J gave up 5 bases, with 9 bases separating them. The CDR3 DNA follows: TGTGCCACCAGTGATCCGCCTCGGGAGACCCAGTACTTC. Translating gives CATSDPPRETQYF.

This clonotype has only a few counts. This chain connects TRBV5-1 to TRBJ1-2; the match to TRBD1 covers 7 bases. This CDR3 contains 13 residues. Losses at the gene ends were 4 bases for V and 6 bases for J; bases not matched to a gene: 6. Germline V gene sequence: CDR1 SGHRS, CDR2 YFSETQ. CDR3 sequence (DNA): TGCGCCAGCAGCCCATGGGACAGCGATGGCTACACCTTC. Translating gives CASSPWDSDGYTF.

This clonotype came up a few times. V usage is TRBV6-1 and J usage is TRBJ2-5, with D maybe TRBD2 (6 bases). Germline CDR1 is MNHNS and CDR2 is SASEGT. The V end was cut by 5 bases, the J end by 1 base, with 14 bases between. This CDR3 contains 15 residues. CDR3 nucleotide sequence: TGTGCCAGCAGTCCAGGACGGGAGACCCAAGAGACCCAGTACTTC. Protein sequence: CASSPGRETQETQYF.

This clonotype came up a few times. The germline gene is not matched at one end of the junction; a read error may be the cause. The chain is built from TRBV7-2 and TRBJ2-5, with 9 positions matching TRBD1. The length of the CDR3 is 15 residues. Germline CDR1 and CDR2: SGHTA and FQGNSA. CDR3 bases: TGTGCCAGCAACTTAGGGACAGGGCGACAAGAGACCCAGTACTTC. Its protein is CASNLGTGRQETQYF.

This clonotype was observed a few times. The J gene is TRBJ2-2, the V gene TRBV6-1; 11 nucleotides align to TRBD1. Losses at the gene ends were 6 bases for V and 7 bases for J; bases not matched to a gene: 7. This CDR3 region has 15 residues. CDR1 is MNHNS and CDR2 is SASEGT in the germline V gene. CDR3 nucleotide sequence: TGTGCCAGCAGCTTCGGACAGGGGGCGGGCGGGGAGCTGTTTTTT. Amino acid sequence: CASSFGQGAGGELFF.

The chain joins TRBV6-2 or TRBV6-3 to TRBJ2-2; a possible D gene is TRBD2 (6 bases). V lost 5 bases and J 4 bases, leaving 14 bases between the germline ends. CDR1 is MNHEY and CDR2 is SVGEGT in the germline V gene. CDR3 length equals 15 residues. The chain's CDR3 is CASSITSRGTGELFF. CDR3 sequence (DNA): TGTGCCAGCAGTATTACTAGCCGTGGCACCGGGGAGCTGTTTTTT.

The V gene is TRBV20-1, the J gene TRBJ2-2; D gene ambiguous. Trimming pared 3 bases from V and 1 base from J, leaving 3 bases between. The V gene's germline CDR1 is DFQATT and CDR2 SNEGSKA (reference sequence). The CDR3 length is 12 residues. In nucleotides, the CDR3 is TGCAGTGCTAGCCGGAACACCGGGGAGCTGTTTTTT. This encodes CSASRNTGELFF.

The chain recombines TRBV7-9 with TRBJ2-3, with 9 bases identical to TRBD1. There are 17 residues in the CDR3. CDR1 and CDR2 (germline): SEHNR, FQNEAQ (reference sequence). V lost 6 bases, J lost 4 bases, and 14 bases stayed unmatched. Here the CDR3 reads CASSHPRDRALADTQYF. As DNA, the CDR3 is TGTGCCAGCAGTCATCCCCGGGACAGGGCATTAGCAGATACGCAGTATTTT. Looking up the rest from reference TRBV7-9 and TRBJ2-3 gives the full variable domain: DTGVSQNPRHKITKRGQNVTFRCDPISEHNRLYWYRQTLGQGPEFLTYFQNEAQLEKSRLLSDRFSAERPKGSFSTLEIQRTEQGDSAMYLCASSHPRDRALADTQYFGPGTRLTVL.

There are a few counts of this clonotype. The genes are TRBV4-2 and TRBJ1-2; D is perhaps TRBD1 (5 bases). The V end was cut by 1 base, the J end by 1 base, with 13 bases between. Germline values: CDR1 LGHNA, CDR2 YNFKEQ. The CDR3 contains 16 residues. The CDR3 DNA is TGTGCCAGCAGCCAAGTATCCGACAGAATTAACTATGGCTACACCTTC. Protein product: CASSQVSDRINYGYTF.

This clonotype showed up just a few times. This sequence joins TRBV20-1 and TRBJ2-1; D is unresolved. Trimming removed 4 bases at V and 0 bases at J, with 10 bases between. Germline V gives CDR1 DFQATT, CDR2 SNEGSKA (reference sequence). The CDR3 is 14 residues long. The CDR3 protein is CSANRESSYNEQFF. The CDR3 nucleotides read TGCAGTGCTAACCGAGAAAGCTCCTACAATGAGCAGTTCTTC.

The rearrangement joins TRBV18 to TRBJ1-1; TRBD1 matches 7 bases. The trim removed 3 bases at V and 4 bases at J, leaving 5 bases unmatched. The CDR3 is made up of 14 amino acids. Germline CDR1 and CDR2: KGHSH and LQKENI. Here the CDR3 DNA reads TGTGCCAGCTCACCGGAGGGGGCCCTCACTGAAGCTTTCTTT. The encoded protein is CASSPEGALTEAFF.

This clonotype has only a few counts. This chain connects TRBV14 to TRBJ1-1, with 9 bases that match TRBD1. The germline CDR1 and CDR2 sequences are SGHDN and FVKESK. CDR3 length: 15 amino acids. The V segment lost 4 bases and the J segment 3 bases; nucleotides outside the gene matches: 6. The CDR3 DNA reads as TGTGCCAGCAGCCCCCGGGACAGGGCGGACACTGAAGCTTTCTTT. Its translation is CASSPRDRADTEAFF. The complete variable domain, with remaining parts taken from reference TRBV14 and TRBJ1-1, reads EAGVTQFPSHSVIEKGQTVTLRCDPISGHDNLYWYRRVMGKEIKFLLHFVKESKQDESGMPNNRFLAERTGGTYSTLKVQPAELEDSGVYFCASSPRDRADTEAFFGQGTRLTVV.

In this sample, this clonotype turned up many times. The rearrangement joins TRBV20-1 to TRBJ2-5; D could derive from TRBD1 or TRBD2 (5 bases each). The V and J ends lost 4 bases and 2 bases respectively, with 14 bases between them. Germline CDR1 is DFQATT and CDR2 is SNEGSKA (reference sequence). The CDR3 is 14 amino acids. The CDR3 nucleotides read TGCAGTGCTAAAGGGACGGCCCGACAAGAGACCCAGTACTTC. Amino acids: CSAKGTARQETQYF.

This clonotype has only a few counts. This chain uses TRBV20-1 with TRBJ2-5; the D gene is possibly TRBD1 (6 bases). CDR3 length: 14 amino acids. The V end was cut by 2 bases, the J end by 2 bases, with 12 bases between. The germline V gene has CDR1 DFQATT and CDR2 SNEGSKA (reference sequence). The CDR3, as DNA: TGCAGTGCTAGAAGGGACACAAATCAAGAGACCCAGTACTTC. Protein product: CSARRDTNQETQYF.